The clone carrying this T cell receptor (beta chain) was observed a single time. This CDR3 contains 17 residues. Germline CDR1 and CDR2: SEHNR and FQNEAQ (reference sequence). V lost 1 base, J lost 2 bases, and 15 bases lay in between. The sample originates from a study of blood T cell repertoires in COVID-19. Overall study context: The cDNA or gDNA used as material had been derived from T cells, B-cell-depleted T cells, or PBMCs.

Cohorts were determined from participant-reported clinical history. In Cohort 3, a recovered donor had either two negative PCRs, clearance, or symptom resolution. Original handling: Amplified reference gene primers provided the basis for estimating nucleated cell counts. Measured with immunoSEQ multiplex PCR; TCRdb has only the in-frame clones, and not every one. D and trimming come from the DNA, and the V and J calls and clone size come from that table. The repertoire includes 150,000 to 200,000 clones, 80% of them detected once, and roughly 3.4% sits in the top ten. This sequence was found in a woman in her sixties who had recovered from COVID-19. The specimen was PBMCs or T cells enriched from blood (not recorded which). The chain recombines TRBV7-9 with TRBJ2-1, with D possibly TRBD2 on 6 matching bases. This CDR3 reads CASSLVSTSLTYNEQFF. The CDR3, as DNA: TGTGCCAGCAGCTTAGTGTCCACTAGCCTCACCTACAATGAGCAGTTCTTC.